One and the same sample provided the 23 T cell receptor beta chains below, sequenced in a study of patients and donors after allogeneic stem cell transplantation. TCRdb reprocessed the RT-PCR reads with MiXCR, giving one entry per CDR3 protein. Of some 150,000 distinct CDR3 sequences in the sample, over 35% are singletons; the top ten hold approximately 50%. Sequenced input: blood, either unsorted or a sorted T cell fraction (not recorded which). The receptor source for this set is a human donor who was either an allogeneic HSCT recipient or a stem cell or donor lymphocyte infusion donor (not recorded which). It is not recorded whose cells these are; they may come from a transplant donor.

This rearrangement joins TRBV7-9 to TRBJ1-1, with D perhaps TRBD1 (6 bases). The CDR3 has 14 residues. V dropped 3 bases and J dropped 8 bases, with 16 bases sitting between them. CDR1 and CDR2 (germline): SEHNR, FQNEAQ (reference sequence). CDR3 loop: CASSLGPGAIEAFF. Written as DNA, the CDR3 is TGTGCCAGCAGCTTGGGTCCAGGGGCGATAGAAGCTTTCTTT.

This rearrangement joins TRBV15 to TRBJ2-5, with D unresolved. The ends were cut back, 2 bases at V and 1 base at J, with 11 bases in the middle. Per germline, CDR1 LNHNV and CDR2 YYDKDF (reference sequence). This CDR3 comprises 15 residues. CDR3: CATSRLRTGQETQYF. The CDR3 region has the DNA TGTGCCACCAGCAGACTAAGAACGGGCCAAGAGACCCAGTACTTC.

The CDR3 DNA reads TGTGCCAGCAGCCAGTCTGGGGGCGGAAGCTACGAGCAGTACTTC. It translates to CASSQSGGGSYEQYF. V and J are TRBV4-2 and TRBJ2-7, with D tentatively TRBD1 (6 bases). Germline V lookup: CDR1 LGHNA, CDR2 YNFKEQ. Trimming cost V 3 bases and J 3 bases, with 15 bases left between them. The CDR3 has 15 residues.

The rearrangement links TRBV7-9 to TRBJ1-2; D possibly corresponds to TRBD1 (5 bases). There are 15 residues in the CDR3. The V end lost 5 bases, the J end lost 0 bases, and 13 bases lay between the germline ends. Germline V lookup: CDR1 SEHNR, CDR2 FQNEAQ (reference sequence). The CDR3 DNA is TGTGCCAGCAGCCCAGGGAAAGGGGCTAACTATGGCTACACCTTC. This translates into CASSPGKGANYGYTF.

The V call is TRBV12-3 or TRBV12-4, the J call TRBJ2-2, with D maybe TRBD2 (6 bases). Between the trimmed V and J ends, which lost 5 bases and 0 bases, there was a span of 19 bases. The CDR3 has 18 residues. The CDR3 region is CASSLPGWGVPNTGELFF. CDR3 nucleotides: TGTGCCAGCAGTCTCCCGGGGTGGGGGGTTCCGAACACCGGGGAGCTGTTTTTT.

The chain links TRBV20-1 to TRBJ1-1, with D possibly TRBD1 on 5 matching bases. Trimming left V 0 bases short and J 1 base short, with 9 bases between. CDR1 is DFQATT and CDR2 is SNEGSKA in the germline V gene (reference sequence). The CDR3 contains 14 residues. In DNA form, the CDR3 reads TGCAGTGCTAGAGAGGGACGCTGGAACACTGAAGCTTTCTTT. It encodes CSAREGRWNTEAFF.

This sequence joins TRBV7-8 and TRBJ2-1; TRBD2 might be the D (5 bases). From germline, CDR1 is SGHVS and CDR2 FQNEAQ. The CDR3 length is 16 residues. Between the trimmed V and J ends, which lost 4 bases and 0 bases, there was a span of 13 bases. The CDR3 DNA follows: TGTGCCAGCAGCTCCCCGGGGAGCCCCTCCTACAATGAGCAGTTCTTC. Residues: CASSSPGSPSYNEQFF.

The chain uses TRBV10-3 and TRBJ2-3, with D perhaps being TRBD1 or TRBD2 (5 bases each). V lost 10 bases and J lost 5, with 16 bases in between. Germline-derived CDR1 and CDR2 are ENHRY and SYGVKD. The CDR3 sequence is 13 residues long. CDR3 coding DNA: TGTGCCACCCAGGGAACAGAGGGAGATACGCAGTATTTT. Translated: CATQGTEGDTQYF.

The chain uses TRBV7-9 and TRBJ1-2, with D possibly matching TRBD1 (5 bases). The CDR3 length is 13 residues. The V end was cut by 3 bases, the J end by 6 bases, with 11 bases between. Germline V gene sequence: CDR1 SEHNR, CDR2 FQNEAQ (reference sequence). Here the CDR3 DNA reads TGTGCCAGCAGCTTGGGACTACGGAATGGCTACACCTTC. Amino acid sequence: CASSLGLRNGYTF.

The chain uses TRBV6-1 and TRBJ2-5, with TRBD1 matching over 8 bases. V lost 0 bases and J lost 9; bases outside the gene matches: 6. This CDR3 spans 14 amino acids. Germline V gene lookup returns CDR1 MNHNS and CDR2 SASEGT. The CDR3 region has the DNA TGTGCCAGCAGTGAAGCGTGGACAGGGATGGCCCAGTACTTC. This codes for CASSEAWTGMAQYF.

This sequence joins TRBV4-2 and TRBJ2-7; the match to TRBD1 covers 9 bases. This CDR3 has 17 amino acids. Germline trimming cut 0 bases from V and 3 bases from J; bases unmatched to any gene: 9. CDR1 and CDR2 (germline): LGHNA, YNFKEQ. In nucleotides, the CDR3 is TGTGCCAGCAGCCAAGATAGGGCCGGGACAGGGATCTACGAGCAGTACTTC. It codes for CASSQDRAGTGIYEQYF.

V gene TRBV20-1 combines with J gene TRBJ2-7; possibly TRBD2 for D (5 bases). Germline V gene lookup returns CDR1 DFQATT and CDR2 SNEGSKA (reference sequence). V lost 0 bases, J lost 6 bases, and 21 bases lay in between. The CDR3 is made up of 16 amino acids. CDR3 in amino acids: CSARDVGVFVSGEQYF. The DNA for the CDR3 is TGCAGTGCTAGAGATGTGGGAGTCTTCGTTTCGGGCGAGCAGTACTTC.

With respect to this clonotype: A much larger clone is a single base away; this may be a read error. This CDR3 is CASSLWGDTVAFF. CDR3 sequence (DNA): TGTGCCAGCAGCTTATGGGGGGACACTGTAGCTTTCTTT. This chain uses TRBV7-3 with TRBJ1-1, with D possibly TRBD1 on 6 matching bases. The CDR3 spans 13 residues. From germline, CDR1 is SGHTA and CDR2 FQGTGA.

As concerns this clonotype: This CDR3 fails to terminate in the conserved phenylalanine or tryptophan, so it likely reflects a read error. The chain is built from TRBV12-3 or TRBV12-4 and TRBJ1-1; the D is unclear. The CDR3 has 16 amino acids. The germline V and J ends were trimmed by 3 bases and 0 bases, with 14 bases remaining between them. The CDR3 coding sequence is TGTGCCAGCAGTTTTTTTTGGGAGCCGATGAACACTGAAGCTTTCTTG. Translated: CASSFFWEPMNTEAFL.

The rearrangement links TRBV20-1 to TRBJ1-1, with D maybe TRBD1 (6 bases). The germline gives CDR1 DFQATT, CDR2 SNEGSKA (reference sequence). The CDR3 is 15 amino acids. V was clipped by 4 bases and J by 4 bases, with 19 bases between them. The CDR3 spells CSATLAGGRGTEAFF. The CDR3 DNA reads as TGCAGTGCTACCTTGGCGGGGGGCCGGGGCACTGAAGCTTTCTTT.

The chain has TRBV4-3 and TRBJ2-7; 7 nucleotides align to TRBD2. The V gene's germline CDR1 is LGHNA and CDR2 YSLEER. Germline trimming cut 4 bases from V and 0 bases from J; bases unmatched to any gene: 6. The CDR3 runs to 15 residues. CDR3 loop: CASSLQRGPSYEQYF. CDR3 nucleotides: TGCGCCAGCAGCCTCCAGCGGGGTCCCTCCTACGAGCAGTACTTC.

The genes are TRBV4-1 and TRBJ2-2, with D tentatively TRBD1 (5 bases). Between the trimmed V and J ends, which lost 1 base and 3 bases, there was a span of 12 bases. Germline CDR1 MGHRA, CDR2 YSYEKL. The CDR3 consists of 16 residues. CDR3 in amino acids: CASSQVRRVHTGELFF. CDR3 coding DNA: TGCGCCAGCAGCCAAGTTCGCAGGGTTCACACCGGGGAGCTGTTTTTT.

This clonotype has just a few counts. The chain uses TRBV28 and TRBJ1-6; D gene unclear. CDR1 and CDR2 (germline): MDHEN, SYDVKM. This CDR3 has 14 residues. Trimming took 2 bases from V and 4 from J, leaving 6 bases between them. This CDR3 is CASSLGQYNSPLHF. Here the CDR3 DNA reads TGTGCCAGCAGTTTAGGGCAGTATAATTCACCCCTCCACTTT.

This clonotype appeared a few times. V gene TRBV6-5 combines with J gene TRBJ1-1, with a weak D call TRBD1 (6 bases). The CDR3 sequence is 12 residues long. Germline CDR1 reads MNHEY; CDR2 reads SVGAGI. V gave up 7 bases and J gave up 7 bases, with 13 bases separating them. CDR3 in amino acids: CASTPGGGEAFF. The CDR3 nucleotides read TGTGCCAGCACCCCGGGAGGGGGTGAAGCTTTCTTT.

This clonotype was counted between two and nine times. CDR3 nucleotides: TGTGCCAGCAGTAAGATCGGTCCGCCTAACTATGGCTACACCTTC. Translated, it gives CASSKIGPPNYGYTF. V is TRBV7-2 and J is TRBJ1-2; D ambiguous. Germline lookup yields CDR1 SGHTA and CDR2 FQGNSA. This CDR3 contains 15 residues. V was clipped by 6 bases and J by 0 bases, with 14 bases between them.

This clonotype was detected only a few times. In nucleotides, the CDR3 is TGTGCCAGCAGTCCGGACAGAATGAACACTGAAGCTTTCTTT. Translation: CASSPDRMNTEAFF. The gene calls are TRBV12-3 or TRBV12-4 and TRBJ1-1; perhaps TRBD1 as D (6 bases). The CDR3 sequence is 14 residues long. V lost 5 bases and J 0 bases, leaving 10 bases between the germline ends.

The chain couples TRBV12-3 or TRBV12-4 to TRBJ1-4; 7 nucleotides agree with TRBD1. J gave up 7 bases and V 7 bases, and 12 bases lay outside the gene matches. The CDR3 loop spans 15 amino acids. The CDR3 coding sequence is TGTGCCAGCATTAGGGGGGACAGCCGAGGTGAAAAACTGTTTTTT. Protein sequence: CASIRGDSRGEKLFF.

J is TRBJ1-6 and V is TRBV2; 7 positions match TRBD1. Germline loops: CDR1 SNHLY, CDR2 FYNNEI. Unmatched junction bases numbered 9, after V lost 8 bases and J lost 8 bases. The CDR3 is made up of 14 amino acids. CDR3 bases: TGTGCCAGCGCTGATACAGGGGCTGATTCACCCCTCCACTTT. This codes for CASADTGADSPLHF.